This TCR beta chain was observed in a study of blood T cells in healthy people across ages. The V end was cut by 1 base, the J end by 3 bases, with 9 bases between. Germline assignment: CDR1 SGHAT and CDR2 FQDESV (reference sequence). The CDR3 has 15 residues. A second about 7 to 12 cycle PCR used barcoded and J-beta primers. Every single cDNA molecule received a tag from a template-switch adaptor with 12 random nucleotides. MiXCR, applied by TCRdb to the 5' RACE reads, yields one record per CDR3 protein. The data show hundreds of thousands of distinct CDR3 sequences, less than 25% seen once. This clonotype has more than one count but fewer than ten. These data were also filed under a second study, of T cells of mothers and their children.

Input material: blood. The chain links TRBV11-1 to TRBJ2-2; unclear D gene. The TCR sequence derives from a boy younger than 18 in good health. The CDR3, as DNA: TGTGCCAGCAGCTTAGATGTGGTCGACACCGGGGAGCTGTTTTTT. Amino acid sequence: CASSLDVVDTGELFF.